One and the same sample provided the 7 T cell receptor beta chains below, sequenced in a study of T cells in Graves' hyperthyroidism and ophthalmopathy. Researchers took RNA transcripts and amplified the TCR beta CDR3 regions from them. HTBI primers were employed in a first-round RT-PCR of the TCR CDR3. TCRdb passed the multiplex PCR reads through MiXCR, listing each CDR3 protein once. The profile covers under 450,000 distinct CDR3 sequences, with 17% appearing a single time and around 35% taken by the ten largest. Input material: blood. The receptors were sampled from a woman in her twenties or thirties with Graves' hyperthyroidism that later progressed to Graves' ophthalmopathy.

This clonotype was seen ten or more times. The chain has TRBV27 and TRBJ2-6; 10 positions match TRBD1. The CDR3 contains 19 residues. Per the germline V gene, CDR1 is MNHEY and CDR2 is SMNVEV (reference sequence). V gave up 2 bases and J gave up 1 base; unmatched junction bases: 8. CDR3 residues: CASSLLVPGQGSGANVLTF. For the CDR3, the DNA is TGTGCCAGCAGTTTACTGGTCCCGGGACAGGGGTCTGGGGCCAACGTCCTGACTTTC.

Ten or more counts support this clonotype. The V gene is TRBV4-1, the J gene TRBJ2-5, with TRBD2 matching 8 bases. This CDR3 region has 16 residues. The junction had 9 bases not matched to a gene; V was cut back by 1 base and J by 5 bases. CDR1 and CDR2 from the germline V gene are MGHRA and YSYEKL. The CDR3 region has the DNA TGCGCCAGCAGCCAAGGACCGGGGACTAGGATTGAGACCCAGTACTTC. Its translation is CASSQGPGTRIETQYF.

The CDR3 bases are TGTGCCAGCAGCTTGTCGCTTCTCACAGGGGGCTTTTCGGATCAGCCCCAGCATTTT. Translation gives CASSLSLLTGGFSDQPQHF. This chain uses TRBV5-8 with TRBJ1-5; 9 bases fit TRBD1. The CDR3 runs to 19 residues. Germline assignment: CDR1 SGHTS and CDR2 YDEGEE. J lost 5 bases, V lost 1 base, and 16 bases had no gene match. The variable domain in full, completed from reference TRBV5-8 and TRBJ1-5, reads EAGVTQSPTHLIKTRGQQATLRCSPISGHTSVYWYQQALGLGLQFLLWYDEGEERNRGNFPPRFSGRQFPNYSSELNVNALELEDSALYLCASSLSLLTGGFSDQPQHFGDGTRLSIL.

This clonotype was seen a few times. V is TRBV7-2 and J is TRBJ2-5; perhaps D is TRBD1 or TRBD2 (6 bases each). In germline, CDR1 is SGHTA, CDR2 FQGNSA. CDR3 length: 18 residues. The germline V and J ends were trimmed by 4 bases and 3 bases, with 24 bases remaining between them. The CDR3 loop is CASSSSLVNGGKEETQYF. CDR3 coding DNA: TGTGCCAGCAGCTCATCCCTCGTCAACGGGGGCAAGGAAGAGACCCAGTACTTC.

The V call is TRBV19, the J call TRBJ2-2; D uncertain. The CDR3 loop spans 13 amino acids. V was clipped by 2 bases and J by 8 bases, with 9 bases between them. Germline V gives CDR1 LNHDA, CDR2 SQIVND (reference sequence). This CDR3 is CASSIRARGELFF. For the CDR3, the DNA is TGTGCCAGTAGTATACGGGCAAGGGGGGAGCTGTTTTTT.

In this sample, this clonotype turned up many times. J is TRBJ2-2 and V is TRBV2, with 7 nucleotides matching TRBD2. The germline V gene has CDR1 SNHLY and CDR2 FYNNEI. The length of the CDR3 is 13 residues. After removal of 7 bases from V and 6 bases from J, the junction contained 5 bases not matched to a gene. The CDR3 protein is CASKSSGAGELFF. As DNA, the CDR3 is TGTGCCAGCAAGTCAAGCGGGGCCGGGGAGCTGTTTTTT.

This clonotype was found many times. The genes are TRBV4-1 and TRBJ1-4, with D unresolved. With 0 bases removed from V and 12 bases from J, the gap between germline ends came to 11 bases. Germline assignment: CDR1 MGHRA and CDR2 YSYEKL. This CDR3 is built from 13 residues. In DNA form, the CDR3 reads TGCGCCAGCAGCCAAGACCGTGAAACCCAACTGTTTTTT. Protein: CASSQDRETQLFF.